The rows below give T cell receptor beta chains drawn from one sample of a study of breast tumors, draining lymph nodes, adjacent tissues. MiXCR, applied by TCRdb to the multiplex PCR reads, yields one record per CDR3 protein. Of under 350,000 distinct CDR3 sequences in the sample, about 33% were seen once. The sequenced sample was axillary lymph node tissue. These receptors all come from a female donor with breast cancer. Some clones in this sample may be carry-over from other donors' samples. CDR3s include the opening cysteine and the closing phenylalanine or tryptophan. The D gene is left open where the match is weak. Only part of the rows carry a size: once, few, many, or a class if the clone is expanded.

D gene: .; clone size: many; J gene: TRBJ2-1; V gene: TRBV12-3/TRBV12-4; CDR3 DNA: TGTGCCAGCAGAGAGGGAGACAATGAGCAGTTCTTC; CDR3 protein: CASREGDNEQFF
D gene: TRBD2; clone size: many; J gene: TRBJ2-3; V gene: TRBV20-1; CDR3 DNA: TGCAGTGCTCTCCGCCAAGCGGGAACCACAGATACGCAGTATTTT; CDR3 protein: CSALRQAGTTDTQYF
D gene: TRBD2; clone size: few; J gene: TRBJ2-1; V gene: TRBV14; CDR3 DNA: TGTGCCAGCACCCCGACTAGCGGGTTTTACAATGAGCAGTTCTTC; CDR3 protein: CASTPTSGFYNEQFF
D gene: TRBD1; clone size: many; J gene: TRBJ1-4; V gene: TRBV20-1; CDR3 DNA: TGCAGTGCTAGAGATGAGGCAGGGGGCCATGAAAAACTGTTTTTT; CDR3 protein: CSARDEAGGHEKLFF
D gene: .; clone size: many; J gene: TRBJ2-5; V gene: TRBV28; CDR3 DNA: TGTGCCAGCAGTTCCGGTGTGGAGACCCAGTACTTC; CDR3 protein: CASSSGVETQYF
D gene: .; clone size: many; J gene: TRBJ2-1; V gene: TRBV19; CDR3 DNA: TGTGCCAGTAGTCAGCTAGGGGGCTCCTACAATGAGCAGTTCTTC; CDR3 protein: CASSQLGGSYNEQFF
D gene: TRBD2; clone size: few; J gene: TRBJ2-3; V gene: TRBV3-1; CDR3 DNA: TGTGCCAGCAGCCAAGATCTAGCGGGAGGAGATACGCAGTATTTT; CDR3 protein: CASSQDLAGGDTQYF
D gene: TRBD2; clone size: few; J gene: TRBJ2-1; V gene: TRBV5-1; CDR3 DNA: TGCGCCAGCAGCCCTCATAGCGGGAGCTCCTACAGTGAGCAGTTCTTC; CDR3 protein: CASSPHSGSSYSEQFF
D gene: .; clone size: .; J gene: TRBJ1-5; V gene: TRBV3-1; CDR3 DNA: TGTGCCAGCAGCCAACGGGGAGGAAGCAATCAGCCCCAGCATTTT; CDR3 protein: CASSQRGGSNQPQHF
D gene: TRBD2; clone size: few; J gene: TRBJ2-1; V gene: TRBV4-1; CDR3 DNA: TGCGCCAGCAGCCAACCCGGGACTATCGGCGAGCAGTTCTTC; CDR3 protein: CASSQPGTIGEQFF
D gene: TRBD1; clone size: many; J gene: TRBJ2-2; V gene: TRBV20-1; CDR3 DNA: TGCAGTGCTAGAGACCCGACAGGGAGTGGGGAGCTGTTTTTT; CDR3 protein: CSARDPTGSGELFF
D gene: .; clone size: .; J gene: TRBJ1-2; V gene: TRBV7-2; CDR3 DNA: TGTGCCAGCAGCTTAAAACGGACCAGGGTTGGAGCCTTATATGGCTACACCTTC; CDR3 protein: CASSLKRTRVGALYGYTF
D gene: TRBD1; clone size: many; J gene: TRBJ2-7; V gene: TRBV10-3; CDR3 DNA: TGTGCCATCAGAGCGACAGGGAGAGGGTACGAGCAGTACTTC; CDR3 protein: CAIRATGRGYEQYF
D gene: .; clone size: many; J gene: TRBJ1-5; V gene: TRBV30; CDR3 DNA: TGTGCCTGGAGTCTGGGGGGCTCCCCGGGCAATCAGCCCCAGCATTTT; CDR3 protein: CAWSLGGSPGNQPQHF
D gene: .; clone size: few; J gene: TRBJ2-3; V gene: TRBV3-1; CDR3 DNA: TGTGCCAGCAGCCAATTGGGATATACGCAGTATTTT; CDR3 protein: CASSQLGYTQYF
D gene: .; clone size: .; J gene: TRBJ1-5; V gene: TRBV6-4; CDR3 DNA: TGTGCCAGCAGTAGTGAGGTTTGGGGGAGGGCCGTAGAGACCCAGCATTTT; CDR3 protein: CASSSEVWGRAVETQHF
D gene: .; clone size: many; J gene: TRBJ1-2; V gene: TRBV19; CDR3 DNA: TGTGCCAGTAGTCGTCCAGGGTCGAGCTATGGCTACACCTTC; CDR3 protein: CASSRPGSSYGYTF
D gene: .; clone size: many; J gene: TRBJ1-3; V gene: TRBV9; CDR3 DNA: TGTGCCAGCAGCATCCTAGACAGTTACTCTGGAAACACCATATATTTT; CDR3 protein: CASSILDSYSGNTIYF
D gene: .; clone size: many; J gene: TRBJ1-6; V gene: TRBV30; CDR3 DNA: TGTGCCTGGGGACCTCTCCAGAATTCACCCCTCCACTTT; CDR3 protein: CAWGPLQNSPLHF
D gene: TRBD1; clone size: .; J gene: TRBJ1-4; V gene: TRBV19; CDR3 DNA: TGTGCCAGTAGTATATCAGCGACAGGGACTGGTAATGAAAAACTGTTTTTT; CDR3 protein: CASSISATGTGNEKLFF
D gene: TRBD1; clone size: .; J gene: TRBJ2-7; V gene: TRBV7-2; CDR3 DNA: TGTGCCAGCAGTCAGATGGGGACAGGGGGCGTCTACGAGCAGTACTTC; CDR3 protein: CASSQMGTGGVYEQYF
D gene: .; clone size: .; J gene: TRBJ2-5; V gene: TRBV5-8; CDR3 DNA: TGTGCCGGCAGCTTGGATGTACCGGAGACCCAATACTTC; CDR3 protein: CAGSLDVPETQYF
D gene: TRBD2; clone size: .; J gene: TRBJ2-7; V gene: TRBV28; CDR3 DNA: TGTGCCGGCAGCCGGCGGACTAGCGGGAGTTTCGAGCAGTACTTC; CDR3 protein: CAGSRRTSGSFEQYF
D gene: .; clone size: many; J gene: TRBJ1-5; V gene: TRBV28; CDR3 DNA: TGTGCCAGCACCGCCACAGTGAGTCAGCCCCAGCATTTT; CDR3 protein: CASTATVSQPQHF
D gene: .; clone size: many; J gene: TRBJ1-6; V gene: TRBV9; CDR3 DNA: TGTGCCAGCAGCGTTTCAGGACACGATAATTCACCCCTCCACTTT; CDR3 protein: CASSVSGHDNSPLHF
D gene: .; clone size: .; J gene: TRBJ2-1; V gene: TRBV27; CDR3 DNA: TGTGCCAGCAGTATTTTCGCGAGCTCCTACAATGAGCAGTTCTTC; CDR3 protein: CASSIFASSYNEQFF
D gene: TRBD1; clone size: few; J gene: TRBJ2-4; V gene: TRBV20-1; CDR3 DNA: TGCAGTGCTCCTGGGACAGGGGGAGCCAAAAACATTCAGTACTTC; CDR3 protein: CSAPGTGGAKNIQYF
D gene: TRBD2; clone size: .; J gene: TRBJ2-7; V gene: TRBV7-4; CDR3 DNA: TGTGCCAGCAGCTCCCTACCGGGACTAGCGGGAGTGGGCGAGCAGTACTTC; CDR3 protein: CASSSLPGLAGVGEQYF
D gene: .; clone size: many; J gene: TRBJ1-5; V gene: TRBV3-1; CDR3 DNA: TGTGCCAGCAGCCAAGGAGGGATTAGCAATCAGCCCCAGCATTTT; CDR3 protein: CASSQGGISNQPQHF
D gene: .; clone size: .; J gene: TRBJ2-7; V gene: TRBV28; CDR3 DNA: TGTGCCAGCAGTGGCCCCCGGGGGAGCGGCACTTACGAGCAGTACTTC; CDR3 protein: CASSGPRGSGTYEQYF
D gene: .; clone size: many; J gene: TRBJ1-6; V gene: TRBV7-9; CDR3 DNA: TGTGCCAGCAGCTTGGTGGAGGGGTTTGGTTCACCCCTCCACTTT; CDR3 protein: CASSLVEGFGSPLHF
D gene: .; clone size: many; J gene: TRBJ2-7; V gene: TRBV10-3; CDR3 DNA: TGTGCCATCATGGGGAGCTCCTACGAGCAGTACTTC; CDR3 protein: CAIMGSSYEQYF
D gene: .; clone size: .; J gene: TRBJ1-5; V gene: TRBV28; CDR3 DNA: TGTGCCAGCAGTTTCGGGGGCAGAGAGCCCCAGCATTTT; CDR3 protein: CASSFGGREPQHF
D gene: TRBD2; clone size: many; J gene: TRBJ2-3; V gene: TRBV7-9; CDR3 DNA: TGTGCCAGCAGCTTACGTCGGACTAGCGGCACAGATACGCAGTATTTT; CDR3 protein: CASSLRRTSGTDTQYF
D gene: TRBD1; clone size: .; J gene: TRBJ1-2; V gene: TRBV10-2; CDR3 DNA: TGCGCCAGCACCGGGACAGGCGGCTACACCTTC; CDR3 protein: CASTGTGGYTF
D gene: .; clone size: few; J gene: TRBJ1-5; V gene: TRBV30; CDR3 DNA: TGTGCCTGGAGTCCGGGCGCAGGACGGGGTGAGCCCCAGCATTTT; CDR3 protein: CAWSPGAGRGEPQHF
D gene: .; clone size: many; J gene: TRBJ1-2; V gene: TRBV2; CDR3 DNA: TGTGCCAGCAGAGCGGGGTTAACAGGAGATGGCTACACCTTC; CDR3 protein: CASRAGLTGDGYTF
D gene: TRBD1; clone size: .; J gene: TRBJ2-1; V gene: TRBV6-5; CDR3 DNA: TGTGCCAGCAGTTACGAAGGGGTAGGGGGCGCACACAATGAGCAGTTCTTC; CDR3 protein: CASSYEGVGGAHNEQFF
D gene: TRBD1; clone size: many; J gene: TRBJ2-6; V gene: TRBV6-2/TRBV6-3; CDR3 DNA: TGTGCCAGCAGCCTGGACAGGGCCGGGGCCAACGTCCTGACTTTC; CDR3 protein: CASSLDRAGANVLTF
D gene: .; clone size: few; J gene: TRBJ1-3; V gene: TRBV6-5; CDR3 DNA: TGTGCCAGCAGTTCTCCGGGAACCGGTGGAAACACCATATATTTT; CDR3 protein: CASSSPGTGGNTIYF
D gene: .; clone size: many; J gene: TRBJ2-6; V gene: TRBV5-4; CDR3 DNA: TGTGCCAGCAGCTTGGGAGGGTTCGGGGCTGGGGCCAACGTCCTGACTTTC; CDR3 protein: CASSLGGFGAGANVLTF
D gene: .; clone size: .; J gene: TRBJ2-3; V gene: TRBV6-2/TRBV6-3; CDR3 DNA: TGTGCCAGCAGTAACTCGTCTCTAGGCACAGATACGCAGTATTTT; CDR3 protein: CASSNSSLGTDTQYF
D gene: .; clone size: many; J gene: TRBJ1-4; V gene: TRBV7-9; CDR3 DNA: TGTGCCAGCAGCCCGGGACTGACTAATGAAAAACTGTTTTTT; CDR3 protein: CASSPGLTNEKLFF
D gene: .; clone size: many; J gene: TRBJ2-3; V gene: TRBV5-8; CDR3 DNA: TGTGCCAGCAGCTTGGGACTAGGGGCACTGGATACGCAGTATTTT; CDR3 protein: CASSLGLGALDTQYF
D gene: TRBD2; clone size: many; J gene: TRBJ2-1; V gene: TRBV7-8; CDR3 DNA: TGTGCCAGCAGCGATAGCGGGAGGTTATACAATGAGCAGTTCTTC; CDR3 protein: CASSDSGRLYNEQFF
D gene: .; clone size: many; J gene: TRBJ1-3; V gene: TRBV4-3; CDR3 DNA: TGCGCCAGCAGCCAAGATCGGCACACCATATATTTT; CDR3 protein: CASSQDRHTIYF
D gene: TRBD1; clone size: .; J gene: TRBJ2-7; V gene: TRBV10-3; CDR3 DNA: TGTGCCATCAGTGTGCCCCGACAGGGGGTGGAGGACGAGGAGTACTTC; CDR3 protein: CAISVPRQGVEDEEYF
D gene: .; clone size: many; J gene: TRBJ2-1; V gene: TRBV2; CDR3 DNA: TGTGCCAGCAGTGCAGGGTTGTATGAGCAGTTCTTC; CDR3 protein: CASSAGLYEQFF
D gene: .; clone size: .; J gene: TRBJ2-7; V gene: TRBV10-3; CDR3 DNA: TGTGCCAGCGGATGGGCTGGGCCCTACGAGCAGTACTTC; CDR3 protein: CASGWAGPYEQYF
D gene: TRBD2; clone size: many; J gene: TRBJ2-3; V gene: TRBV7-2; CDR3 DNA: TGTGCCAGCAGCTCTGGGGGGGGAGGGGGCACAGATACGCAGTATTTT; CDR3 protein: CASSSGGGGGTDTQYF
D gene: .; clone size: .; J gene: TRBJ1-2; V gene: TRBV18; CDR3 DNA: TGTGCCAGCTCACCGAGTCGAGAAACTCATGGCTACACCTTC; CDR3 protein: CASSPSRETHGYTF
D gene: .; clone size: few; J gene: TRBJ2-7; V gene: TRBV3-1; CDR3 DNA: TGTGCCAGCAGCCAACAGCCCTACGAGCAGTACTTC; CDR3 protein: CASSQQPYEQYF
D gene: .; clone size: many; J gene: TRBJ2-2; V gene: TRBV5-1; CDR3 DNA: TGCGCCAGCAGCCCCAGGCCTAACACCGGGGAGCTGTTTTTT; CDR3 protein: CASSPRPNTGELFF
D gene: TRBD2; clone size: many; J gene: TRBJ2-7; V gene: TRBV20-1; CDR3 DNA: TGCAGTGCTAGGGTGCCTAGCGGGGGATCCTACGAGCAGTACTTC; CDR3 protein: CSARVPSGGSYEQYF
D gene: TRBD2; clone size: many; J gene: TRBJ2-5; V gene: TRBV20-1; CDR3 DNA: TGCAGTGCTAGGGAACCGGGACTAGTTTCGGAGACCCAGTACTTC; CDR3 protein: CSAREPGLVSETQYF